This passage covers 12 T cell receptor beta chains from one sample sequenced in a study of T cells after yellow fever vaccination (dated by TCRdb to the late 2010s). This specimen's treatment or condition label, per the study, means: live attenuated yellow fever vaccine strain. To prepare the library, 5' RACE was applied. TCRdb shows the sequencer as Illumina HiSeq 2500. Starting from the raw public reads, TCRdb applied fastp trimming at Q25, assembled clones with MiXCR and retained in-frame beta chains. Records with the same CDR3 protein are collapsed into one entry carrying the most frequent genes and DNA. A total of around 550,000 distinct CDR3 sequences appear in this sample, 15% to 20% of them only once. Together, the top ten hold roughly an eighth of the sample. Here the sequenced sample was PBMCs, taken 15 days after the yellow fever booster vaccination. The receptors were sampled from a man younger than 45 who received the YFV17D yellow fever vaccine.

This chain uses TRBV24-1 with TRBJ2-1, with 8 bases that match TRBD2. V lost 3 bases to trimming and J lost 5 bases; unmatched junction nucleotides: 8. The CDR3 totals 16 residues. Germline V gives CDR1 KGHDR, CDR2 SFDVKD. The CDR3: CATSDPLAGRDNEQFF. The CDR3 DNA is TGTGCCACCAGTGATCCCTTAGCGGGACGGGACAATGAGCAGTTCTTC.

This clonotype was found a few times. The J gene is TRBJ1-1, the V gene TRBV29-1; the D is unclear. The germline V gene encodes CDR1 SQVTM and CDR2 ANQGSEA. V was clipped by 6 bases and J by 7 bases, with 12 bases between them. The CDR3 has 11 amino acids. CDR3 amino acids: CSVAAQVEAFF. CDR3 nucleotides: TGCAGCGTGGCCGCGCAGGTTGAAGCTTTCTTT.

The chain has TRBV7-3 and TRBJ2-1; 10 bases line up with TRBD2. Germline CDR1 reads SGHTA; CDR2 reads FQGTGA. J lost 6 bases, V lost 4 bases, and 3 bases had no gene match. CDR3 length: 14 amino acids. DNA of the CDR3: TGTGCCAGCAGCTACACTAGCGGGACCAATGAGCAGTTCTTC. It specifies CASSYTSGTNEQFF. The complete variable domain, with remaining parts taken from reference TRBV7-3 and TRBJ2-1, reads GAGVSQTPSNKVTEKGKYVELRCDPISGHTALYWYRQSLGQGPEFLIYFQGTGAADDSGLPNDRFFAVRPEGSVSTLKIQRTERGDSAVYLCASSYTSGTNEQFFGPGTRLTVL.

The CDR3 DNA sequence: TGCAGCGTTTCCTCCGGCCACTACACCGGGGAGCTGTTTTTT. This gives the protein CSVSSGHYTGELFF. The chain uses TRBV29-1 and TRBJ2-2; D unclear. Germline CDR1 SQVTM, CDR2 ANQGSEA. Trimming removed 5 bases at V and 3 bases at J, with 13 bases between. The CDR3 contains 14 residues.

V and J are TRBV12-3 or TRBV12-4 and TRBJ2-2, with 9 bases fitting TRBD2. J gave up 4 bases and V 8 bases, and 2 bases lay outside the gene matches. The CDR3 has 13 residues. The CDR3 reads CASRLAVTGELFF. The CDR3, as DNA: TGTGCCAGCCGACTAGCGGTCACCGGGGAGCTGTTTTTT.

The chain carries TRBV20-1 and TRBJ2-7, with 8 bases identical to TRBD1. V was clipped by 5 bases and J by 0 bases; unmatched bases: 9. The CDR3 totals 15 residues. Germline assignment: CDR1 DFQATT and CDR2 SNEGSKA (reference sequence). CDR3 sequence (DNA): TGCAGTGCTGCTACCAACGGACAGGGCTCCTACGAGCAGTACTTC. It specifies CSAATNGQGSYEQYF.

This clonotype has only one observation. CDR3 protein: CSVSPSGSPYEQYF. The CDR3 DNA is TGCAGCGTTTCCCCTAGCGGGAGTCCCTACGAGCAGTACTTC. The chain combines TRBV29-1 with TRBJ2-7, with 10 bases lining up with TRBD2. Unmatched junction bases numbered 6, after V lost 5 bases and J lost 2 bases. The CDR3 covers 14 residues. Per germline, CDR1 SQVTM and CDR2 ANQGSEA.

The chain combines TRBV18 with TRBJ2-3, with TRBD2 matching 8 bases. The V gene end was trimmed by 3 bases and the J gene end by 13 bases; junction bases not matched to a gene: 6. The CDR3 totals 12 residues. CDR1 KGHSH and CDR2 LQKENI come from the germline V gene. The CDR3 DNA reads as TGTGCCAGCTCACCGGGAGCGGGAGTGGAGTATTTT. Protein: CASSPGAGVEYF.

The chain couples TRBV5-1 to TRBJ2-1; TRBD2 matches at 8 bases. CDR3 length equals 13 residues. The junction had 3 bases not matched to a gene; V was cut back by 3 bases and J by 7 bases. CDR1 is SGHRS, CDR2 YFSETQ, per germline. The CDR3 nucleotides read TGCGCCAGCAGCTCGGGACTAGAAAATGAGCAGTTCTTC. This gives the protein CASSSGLENEQFF.

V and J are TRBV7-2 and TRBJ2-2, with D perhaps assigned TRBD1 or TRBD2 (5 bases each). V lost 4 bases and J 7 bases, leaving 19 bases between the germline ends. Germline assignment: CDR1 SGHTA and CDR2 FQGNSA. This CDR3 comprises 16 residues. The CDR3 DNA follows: TGTGCCAGCAGCTCTCCCCGGGGACGACACGGCGGGGAGCTGTTTTTT. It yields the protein CASSSPRGRHGGELFF.

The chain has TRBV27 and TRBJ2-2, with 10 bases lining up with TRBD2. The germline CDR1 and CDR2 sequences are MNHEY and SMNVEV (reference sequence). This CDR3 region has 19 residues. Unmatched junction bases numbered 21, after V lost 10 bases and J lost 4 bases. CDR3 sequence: CANPGRASGRDAGTGELFF. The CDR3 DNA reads TGTGCCAATCCTGGGAGGGCTAGCGGGAGAGACGCCGGCACCGGGGAGCTGTTTTTT.

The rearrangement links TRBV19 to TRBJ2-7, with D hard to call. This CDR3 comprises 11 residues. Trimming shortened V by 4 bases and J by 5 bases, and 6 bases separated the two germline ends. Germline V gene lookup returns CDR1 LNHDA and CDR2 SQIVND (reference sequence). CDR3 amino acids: CASSTWDEQYF. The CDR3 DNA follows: TGTGCCAGTAGTACGTGGGACGAGCAGTACTTC.